This T cell receptor (beta chain) was recovered during a study of T cells after yellow fever vaccination (dated by TCRdb to between 2018 and 2020). Broadly, across the study: Libraries from fractions with low cell numbers were prepared with the SMART-Seq v4 Ultra Low Input RNA kit. Bulk TCR alpha and beta repertoires were sequenced longitudinally to track T-cell clones before and after primary and booster YFV17D yellow fever vaccination. Two healthy male donors made up the cohort, one aged 18 to 29 years and the other aged 30 to 40 years. Blood was drawn at multiple timepoints before and after primary and secondary immunization, with bulk PBMC replicates and cell subsets isolated.

The study at large found these results: FACS-sorted repertoires could contain abundant contaminating clonotypes from the bulk population, so computational filtering was required. The secondary T-cell response was found to be weaker but faster than the primary response, with a peak reached on day 5 rather than on day 15. Because only two donors were included in the study, the extent to which the findings can be generalized is limited. Most clones expanded after primary vaccination (approximately 96% of CD4 and about 85% of CD8) were re-detected after the booster, suggesting that broad memory maintenance occurred. A small fraction of clonotypes showed up in both the CD4 and CD8 compartments, probably as a result of convergent recombination.

The data were produced on an Illumina NovaSeq 6000. Synthesis of TCR cDNA relied on 5'RACE template switching, a step that introduced a universal primer site along with unique molecular identifiers. cDNA synthesis was primed from both the TCR alpha and TCR beta constant segments. Library amplification involved two PCR steps, and the second step added sample barcodes and sequencing adapters. Libraries were sequenced on Illumina HiSeq 2500 (2x100 bp) or NovaSeq (2x150 bp). The study's own analysis went as follows. Demultiplexing of reads and collapsing into UMI consensus sequences were performed with MIGEC, and V(D)J alignment was carried out with MiXCR. Vaccine-responding clonotypes were identified with edgeR using replicate PBMC samples, with FDR below 0.01 and a log2 fold change above 5 up to day 15 being required. CD4 or CD8 identity was assigned to each bulk clonotype according to whether the clonotype was present at higher abundance in the sequenced CD4 repertoire or the sequenced CD8 repertoire. TCRdb trimmed the raw reads at Q25, called clones with MiXCR and kept productive beta chains. Every CDR3 protein is listed once, alongside the most common genes and DNA of its rows. The V and J calls come from TCRdb's annotation, not from the publication. In this sample the table shows a few hundred thousand distinct CDR3 sequences, roughly 3.5% of which occur a single time. The leading ten clones occupy 20% to 25% of the sample.

The CDR3 holds 15 amino acids from the cysteine to the phenylalanine. Only CDR3 DNA is held: 45 bases, read in frame from base 1. The germline V gene encodes CDR1 SGHDT and CDR2 YYEEEE. V is shortened by 3 bases, J by 1 base, and the region joining them spans 11 bases. Taken with the paper, the label for treatment or condition translates to: live attenuated yellow fever vaccine strain. At every blood-draw timepoint, two biological replicates of bulk PBMCs were collected. PBMCs were isolated from peripheral blood using a standard Ficoll-Paque protocol. TriZol was used to extract RNA from bulk PBMCs, CD4 and CD8 fractions, and dextramer-positive and dextramer-negative fractions. In the case of this clonotype: The target of this receptor is not known. Base qualities are not at hand, and no much larger clone is one base apart.

Sequenced here: PBMCs, sampled on the day of the yellow fever booster vaccination. This TCR came from a man aged 18 to 29 who received the YFV17D yellow fever vaccine. The rearranged segments are TRBV5-6 and TRBJ2-1, with the D call perhaps TRBD1 or TRBD2, each one matching 5 bases. The CDR3 reads as follows: CASSYTEGSYNEQFF. The nucleotide sequence reads TGTGCCAGCAGCTACACCGAGGGGTCCTACAATGAGCAGTTCTTC.